These T cell receptor beta chains were read from a single sample in a study of lymphopenia after photon versus proton radiotherapy. Some clones are missing from TCRdb's copy, which holds only in-frame ones; the method was immunoSEQ multiplex PCR. The sample lists approximately 35,000 clones, roughly nine tenths occurring once. The sample consisted of peripheral blood, taken from a patient treated with photon-based radiotherapy. These TCRs come from a woman in her fifties or sixties with pancreatic cancer. CDR3s leave out the opening cysteine and the closing phenylalanine or tryptophan.

CDR3 | V
ASSFSGRAGDTQY | TRBV13
ASRSQGWSLRQPQH | TRBV19
ASSSRTGLKDTQY | TRBV7-6
ASSPGTGNEQY | TRBV11-3
ASSLAGAEETQY | TRBV5-6
ASNLGDYEQF | TRBV5-1
ASSLDTSYEQY | TRBV5-6
ASSTKDRAWGYSNQPQH | TRBV19
ASSSGQGDNYGYT | TRBV7-9
ASSLPGMLNEKLF | TRBV7-2
ASSLGGSVFYEQY | TRBV7-2
ASGGTAGNEQF | TRBV9
ASSGGTSGTIYEQY | TRBV27
ASSPRGLEEQY | TRBV18
ASSETGTTQETQY | TRBV10-1
ASSLQDSPLH | TRBV28
ASSFTPGPQY | TRBV7-2
AISEFRREGYEQY | TRBV10-3
ASSLASITYEQY | TRBV5-6
ASSLSGYEQF | TRBV7-8
ASSALGGVYGYT | TRBV28
ASPRGVAGGPGNEQF | TRBV21-1
ASSQGDRNQPQH | TRBV4-1
ASSQDLAEYYEQY | TRBV4-3
AWSSGDFSNYGYT | TRBV30
ASSKRDGRNQPQH | TRBV7-6
ASSVATAETYEQY | TRBV9
ATSVPGKQPQH | TRBV6-6
ASSPLGIPDTDTQY | TRBV9
ASSINRFTDTQY | TRBV19
SAREDKAF | TRBV20-1
ASSSGLAGGQETQY | TRBV7-2
ATFRGRYTVYNEQF | TRBV28
ASSLSPGQGKDQPQH | TRBV27
ASSLLLGETQY | TRBV7-2
AISDSATSGGYEQY | TRBV10-3
ASSFPGLARNEQF | TRBV19
ASSQVVSPSYGYT | TRBV4-1
ASSLDRGNYGYT | TRBV5-4
ASSLVQSSTDTQY | TRBV7-9
ASSQERRTSSYNEQF | TRBV4-3
ASSQLGGEDQETQY | TRBV25-1
ASMQLEGGETQY | TRBV27
ASSWGTGEPYEQY | TRBV7-6
ASSAQEGSEQY | TRBV14
ASSETGGPDTQY | TRBV6-1
ASSIRAAAPYEQY | TRBV19
SVNQPGNYNEQF | TRBV29-1
ASSAQTGLPTDTQY | TRBV9
ASSASSYEQY | TRBV5-5
ASSLGGREQY | TRBV5-4
ASSLTLGTSEQF | TRBV28
ASSSLASGTPLSYEQY | TRBV28
ASSVPSGGIF | TRBV9
ASRDRGIPEAF | TRBV6-5